This TCR beta chain was sequenced for a study of radiotherapy plus CTLA-4 blockade in lung cancer. Study context: Of the patients, about 20% showed objective responses and roughly 30% attained disease control. Study-level results: According to reports, early shifts in blood T cell clones, alongside interferon-beta, forecast response most accurately.

TCRdb's copy holds only in-frame clones and misses some; the assay was immunoSEQ multiplex PCR. The sample has 95,000 to 150,000 clones; about 90% are singletons. CTLA-4 blockade with ipilimumab, together with focal radiation, was given to patients with chemo-refractory metastatic non-small-cell lung cancer. Turning to this clone: What it recognizes is unknown.

J lost 2 bases, V lost 9 bases, and 6 bases had no gene match. Per the germline V gene, CDR1 is LNHDA and CDR2 is SQIVND (reference sequence). The CDR3 length is 14 residues. The material was peripheral blood, obtained from a patient treated with radiotherapy plus ipilimumab. The chain carries TRBV19 and TRBJ2-2, with TRBD1 matching 7 bases. The TCR comes from a human donor with non-small cell lung cancer that progressed on radiotherapy plus ipilimumab. The CDR3 loop reads CASSRGTNTGELFF. DNA for the CDR3: TGTGCCAGCAGCAGGGGGACCAACACCGGGGAGCTGTTTTTT.